This T cell receptor (beta chain) comes out of a study of human thymus T cells. The protocol was immunoSEQ multiplex PCR, while the TCRdb copy is restricted to in-frame clones and leaves out a portion. The sample shows some 40,000 clones, 94% of them seen only once. Study conclusions and caveats: Repertoires from thymus and blood appeared to show biased V and J gene usage.

As for this clone: Its target is not known.

J gave up 3 bases and V 4 bases, and 7 bases lay outside the gene matches. The CDR3 is made up of 17 amino acids. CDR1 is SGDLS and CDR2 is YYNGEE in the germline V gene. This TCR derives from a boy in the first two years of life with a congenital heart defect but otherwise immunologically healthy. The sample taken for sequencing was blood. The chain recombines TRBV9 with TRBJ2-7; 16 nucleotides agree with TRBD2. The chain's CDR3 is CASSTEGLAGGHYEQYF. The CDR3 DNA follows: TGTGCCAGCAGCACCGAGGGACTAGCGGGGGGGCACTACGAGCAGTACTTC.